This TCR beta chain was obtained from a study of CD8 T cells in Susac syndrome. The wider study: Treatment at blood withdrawal was none, corticosteroids, or intravenous immunoglobulin alone in Susac syndrome patients.

Study-level points and caveats: A relatively small number of individuals underwent TCR sequencing and HLA analysis.

cDNA came from around 0.5 to 1 ug RNA primed by random hexamers. With immunoSEQ multiplex PCR, TCR beta CDR3 was amplified across 54 Vbeta and 13 Jbeta. Each CDR3 protein is one row after TCRdb ran MiXCR on the immunoSEQ multiplex PCR reads. Of 75,000 to 100,000 distinct CDR3 sequences in the sample, approximately 95% were seen once. Only one count was recorded for this clonotype. Its target is unknown. Sequencing of TCR beta was carried out in blood CD8+ and CD4+ T cells. The CDR3 covers 19 residues. The V and J ends lost 2 bases and 0 bases, in that order; junction bases with no gene match: 8. Germline assignment: CDR1 SGHTA and CDR2 FQGTGA.

The chain employs TRBV7-3 and TRBJ2-1, with TRBD2 matching over 12 bases. The clonotype originates from a human donor with Susac syndrome. The sequencing sample was made of CD8+ T cells from PBMCs. CDR3 coding DNA: TGTGCCAGCAGCTTATGGGGGACTAGCGGGCCGAGCTCCTACAATGAGCAGTTCTTC. Amino acid sequence: CASSLWGTSGPSSYNEQFF.